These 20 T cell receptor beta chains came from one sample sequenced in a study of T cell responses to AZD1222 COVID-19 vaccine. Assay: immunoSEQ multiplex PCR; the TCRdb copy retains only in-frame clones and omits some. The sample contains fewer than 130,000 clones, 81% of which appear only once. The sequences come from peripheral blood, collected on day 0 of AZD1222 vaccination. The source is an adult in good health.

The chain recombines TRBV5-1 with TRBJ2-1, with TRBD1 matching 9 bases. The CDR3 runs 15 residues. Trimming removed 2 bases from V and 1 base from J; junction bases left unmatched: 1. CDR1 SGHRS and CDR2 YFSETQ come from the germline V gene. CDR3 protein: CASSLDRGSYNEQFF. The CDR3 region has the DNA TGCGCCAGCAGCTTAGACAGGGGGTCCTACAATGAGCAGTTCTTC. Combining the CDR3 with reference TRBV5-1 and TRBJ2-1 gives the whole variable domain KAGVTQTPRYLIKTRGQQVTLSCSPISGHRSVSWYQQTPGQGLQFLFEYFSETQRNKGNFPGRFSGRQFSNSRSEMNVSTLELGDSALYLCASSLDRGSYNEQFFGPGTRLTVL.

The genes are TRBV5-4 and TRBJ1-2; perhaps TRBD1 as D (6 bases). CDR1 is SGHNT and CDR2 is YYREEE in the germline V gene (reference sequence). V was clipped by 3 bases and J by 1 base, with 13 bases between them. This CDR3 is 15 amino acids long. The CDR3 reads CASSSGQFRNYGYTF. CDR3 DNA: TGTGCCAGCAGCTCTGGACAGTTCCGTAACTATGGCTACACCTTC.

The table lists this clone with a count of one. In DNA form, the CDR3 reads TGTGCCAGCAGCCAAGATAACCAGTTGGAAGAGACCCAGTACTTC. Its protein is CASSQDNQLEETQYF. J is TRBJ2-5 and V is TRBV3-1 (or the pseudogene TRBV3-2); D is uncertain. The germline gives CDR1 LGHDT, CDR2 YNNKEL (reference sequence). V was pared by 0 bases and J by 3 bases, with 11 bases between. This CDR3 has 15 amino acids.

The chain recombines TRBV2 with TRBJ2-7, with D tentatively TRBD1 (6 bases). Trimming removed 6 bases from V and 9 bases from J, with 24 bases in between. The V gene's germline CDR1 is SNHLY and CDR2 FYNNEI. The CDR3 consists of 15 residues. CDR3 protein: CASSGLQGSRSAQYF. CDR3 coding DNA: TGTGCCAGCAGCGGCCTACAGGGCTCTAGGTCGGCGCAGTACTTC.

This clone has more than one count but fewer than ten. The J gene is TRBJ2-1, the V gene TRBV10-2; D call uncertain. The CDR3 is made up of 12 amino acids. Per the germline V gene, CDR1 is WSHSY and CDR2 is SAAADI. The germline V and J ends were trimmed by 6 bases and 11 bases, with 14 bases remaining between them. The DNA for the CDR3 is TGCGCCAGCAGCGATATGGGTGAACAGCAGTTCTTC. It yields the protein CASSDMGEQQFF.

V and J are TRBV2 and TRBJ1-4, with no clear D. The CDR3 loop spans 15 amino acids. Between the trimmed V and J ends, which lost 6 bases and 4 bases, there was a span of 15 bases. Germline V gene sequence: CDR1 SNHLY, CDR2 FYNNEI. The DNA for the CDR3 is TGTGCCAGCAGACGGAGGGAGTTCTATAATGAAAAACTGTTTTTT. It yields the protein CASRRREFYNEKLFF.

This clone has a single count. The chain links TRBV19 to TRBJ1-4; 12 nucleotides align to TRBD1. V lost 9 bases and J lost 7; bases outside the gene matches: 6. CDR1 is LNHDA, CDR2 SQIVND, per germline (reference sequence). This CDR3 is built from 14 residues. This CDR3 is CARGQGARSEKLFF. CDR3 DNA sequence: TGTGCCAGGGGACAGGGGGCGCGTAGTGAAAAACTGTTTTTT.

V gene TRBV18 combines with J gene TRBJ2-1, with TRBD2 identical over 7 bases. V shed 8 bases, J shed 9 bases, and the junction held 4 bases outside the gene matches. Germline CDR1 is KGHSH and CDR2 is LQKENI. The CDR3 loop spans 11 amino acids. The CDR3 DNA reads TGTGCCAGCGCCGGGGGGTTTGAGCAGTTCTTC. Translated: CASAGGFEQFF.

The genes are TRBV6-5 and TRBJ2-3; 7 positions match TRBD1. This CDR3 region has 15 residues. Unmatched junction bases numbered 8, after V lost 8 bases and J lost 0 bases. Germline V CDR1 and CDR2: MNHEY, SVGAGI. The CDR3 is CASGRQGLSTDTQYF. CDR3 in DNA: TGTGCCAGCGGTCGACAGGGCCTTAGCACAGATACGCAGTATTTT.

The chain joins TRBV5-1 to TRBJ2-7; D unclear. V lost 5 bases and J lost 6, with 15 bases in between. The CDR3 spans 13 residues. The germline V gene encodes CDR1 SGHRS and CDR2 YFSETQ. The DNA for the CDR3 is TGCGCCAGCAGTTACTTTTCATCGCGCGAGCAGTACTTC. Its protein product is CASSYFSSREQYF.

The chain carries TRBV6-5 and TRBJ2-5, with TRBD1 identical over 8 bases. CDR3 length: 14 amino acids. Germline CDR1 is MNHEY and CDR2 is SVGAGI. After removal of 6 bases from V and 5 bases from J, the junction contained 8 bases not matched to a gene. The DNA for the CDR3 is TGTGCCAGCAGCCCCGGGACAGGAAGGGAGACCCAGTACTTC. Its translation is CASSPGTGRETQYF.

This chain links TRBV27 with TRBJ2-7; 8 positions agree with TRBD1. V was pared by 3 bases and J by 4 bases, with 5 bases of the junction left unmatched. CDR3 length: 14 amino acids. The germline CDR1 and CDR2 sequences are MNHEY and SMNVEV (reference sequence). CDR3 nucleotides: TGTGCCAGCAGTTTTCGACAGGGGTGGTACGAGCAGTACTTC. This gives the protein CASSFRQGWYEQYF.

The CDR3 nucleotides are TGTGCCAGCAGCCAAGTAGGCGGGGAAAACATTCAGTACTTC. Its translation is CASSQVGGENIQYF. V gene TRBV14 combines with J gene TRBJ2-4, with D possibly matching TRBD2 (6 bases). The CDR3 covers 14 residues. Trimming shortened V by 1 base and J by 5 bases, and 9 bases separated the two germline ends. In germline, CDR1 is SGHDN, CDR2 FVKESK. Using reference TRBV14 and TRBJ2-4 for the parts outside the CDR3, the full variable domain is EAGVTQFPSHSVIEKGQTVTLRCDPISGHDNLYWYRRVMGKEIKFLLHFVKESKQDESGMPNNRFLAERTGGTYSTLKVQPAELEDSGVYFCASSQVGGENIQYFGAGTRLSVL.

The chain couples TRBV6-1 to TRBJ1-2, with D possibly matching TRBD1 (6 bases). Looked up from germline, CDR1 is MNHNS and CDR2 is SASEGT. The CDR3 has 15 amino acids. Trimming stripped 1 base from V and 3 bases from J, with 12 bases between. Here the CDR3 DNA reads TGTGCCAGCAGTGAAGGGAACAGGGCCTACTATGGCTACACCTTC. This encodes CASSEGNRAYYGYTF.

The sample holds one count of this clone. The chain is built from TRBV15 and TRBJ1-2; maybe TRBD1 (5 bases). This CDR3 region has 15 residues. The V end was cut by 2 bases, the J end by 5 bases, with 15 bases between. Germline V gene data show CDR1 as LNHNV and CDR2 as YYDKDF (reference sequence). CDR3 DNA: TGTGCCACCAGCAGACGGGGGACCACCGGATATGGCTACACCTTC. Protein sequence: CATSRRGTTGYGYTF.

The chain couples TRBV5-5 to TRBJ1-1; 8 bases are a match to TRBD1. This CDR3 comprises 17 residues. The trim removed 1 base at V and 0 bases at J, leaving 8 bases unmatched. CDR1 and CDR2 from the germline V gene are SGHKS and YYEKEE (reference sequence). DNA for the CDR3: TGTGCCAGCAGCTTGTTCGGACAGGGAGGAATGAACACTGAAGCTTTCTTT. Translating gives CASSLFGQGGMNTEAFF.

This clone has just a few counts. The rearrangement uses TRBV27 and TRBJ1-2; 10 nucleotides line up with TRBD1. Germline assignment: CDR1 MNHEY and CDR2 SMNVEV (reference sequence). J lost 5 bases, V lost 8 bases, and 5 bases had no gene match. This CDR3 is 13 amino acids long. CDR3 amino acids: CASAQGQGYGYTF. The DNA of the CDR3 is TGTGCCAGCGCCCAGGGACAGGGGTATGGCTACACCTTC.

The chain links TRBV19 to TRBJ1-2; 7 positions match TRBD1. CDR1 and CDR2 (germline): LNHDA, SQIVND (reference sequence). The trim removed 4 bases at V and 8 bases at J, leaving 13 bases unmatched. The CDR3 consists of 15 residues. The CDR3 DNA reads TGTGCCAGTAGTACCTCTGGGAGGGACAGTCGAGGCTACACCTTC. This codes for CASSTSGRDSRGYTF.

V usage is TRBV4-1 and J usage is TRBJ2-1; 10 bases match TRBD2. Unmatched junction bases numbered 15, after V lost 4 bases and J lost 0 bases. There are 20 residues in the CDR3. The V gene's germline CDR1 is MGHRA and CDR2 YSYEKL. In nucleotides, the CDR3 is TGCGCCAGCAGCCCAGGATTACTAGCGGGGAACCGTCGCTCCTACAATGAGCAGTTCTTC. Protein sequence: CASSPGLLAGNRRSYNEQFF.

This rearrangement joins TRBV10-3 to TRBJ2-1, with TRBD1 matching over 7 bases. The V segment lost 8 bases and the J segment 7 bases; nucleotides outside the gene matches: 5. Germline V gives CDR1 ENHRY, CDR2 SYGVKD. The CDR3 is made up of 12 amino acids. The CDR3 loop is CAISDRLNEQFF. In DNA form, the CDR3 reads TGTGCCATCTCGGACAGGTTGAATGAGCAGTTCTTC.